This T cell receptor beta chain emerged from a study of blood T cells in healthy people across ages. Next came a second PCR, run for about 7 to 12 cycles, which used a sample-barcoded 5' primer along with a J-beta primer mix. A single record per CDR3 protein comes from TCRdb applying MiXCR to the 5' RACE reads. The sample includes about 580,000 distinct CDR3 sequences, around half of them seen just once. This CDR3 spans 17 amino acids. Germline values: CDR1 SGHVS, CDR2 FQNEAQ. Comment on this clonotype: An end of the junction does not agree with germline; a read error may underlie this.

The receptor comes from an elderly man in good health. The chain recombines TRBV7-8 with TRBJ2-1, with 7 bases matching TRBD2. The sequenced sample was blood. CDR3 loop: CASSFRTSLSSYNEQIF. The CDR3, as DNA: TGTGCCAGCAGCTTTCGGACTAGTCTAAGCTCCTACAATGAGCAGATCTTC.